Listed below are T cell receptor beta chains from one sample, sequenced in a study of type 1 regulatory T cells. TCRdb re-called the reads with MiXCR, one entry per CDR3 protein. Among 60,000 to 70,000 distinct CDR3 sequences listed, approximately 50% were seen once. Their antigens are not known. Sample: cultured non-Tr1 T cells, either the whole culture or a sorted T cell fraction (not recorded which). Every receptor here comes from a human donor in good health. Both conserved end residues are part of each CDR3. Each record gives: J gene, clone size, V gene, D gene, CDR3 protein, CDR3 DNA. A D gene is named only where the DNA matches it firmly. Clone size is shown for a subset of rows, as once, few, many or a class of expanded clone.

j_gene: TRBJ2-5; abundance: few; v_gene: TRBV20-1; d_gene: TRBD2; CDR3aa: CSAGRSGAQETQYF; CDR3nt: TGCAGTGCCGGGAGGAGCGGGGCCCAAGAGACCCAGTACTTC
j_gene: TRBJ1-1; abundance: .; v_gene: TRBV9; d_gene: .; CDR3aa: CASSVAPMDSVRINTEAFF; CDR3nt: TGTGCCAGCAGCGTAGCCCCCATGGACAGTGTAAGGATAAACACTGAAGCTTTCTTT
j_gene: TRBJ1-1; abundance: few; v_gene: TRBV6-1; d_gene: .; CDR3aa: CASSEYDRVPEAFF; CDR3nt: TGTGCCAGCAGTGAGTACGATAGGGTTCCTGAAGCTTTCTTT
j_gene: TRBJ2-3; abundance: .; v_gene: TRBV6-5; d_gene: TRBD2; CDR3aa: CASSTRSGGSTDTQYF; CDR3nt: TGTGCCAGCAGTACCCGTAGCGGGGGCAGCACAGATACGCAGTATTTT
j_gene: TRBJ2-3; abundance: .; v_gene: TRBV6-2/TRBV6-3; d_gene: .; CDR3aa: CASSLLGVLGDTQYF; CDR3nt: TGTGCCAGCAGTTTGCTGGGGGTTCTTGGAGATACACAGTATTTT
j_gene: TRBJ2-3; abundance: few; v_gene: TRBV7-2; d_gene: .; CDR3aa: CASSLHVALGTDTQYF; CDR3nt: TGTGCCAGCAGCTTGCACGTGGCACTCGGCACAGATACGCAGTATTTT
j_gene: TRBJ2-1; abundance: .; v_gene: TRBV7-2; d_gene: TRBD1; CDR3aa: CASSWTGGYNEQFF; CDR3nt: TGTGCCAGCAGCTGGACAGGGGGCTACAATGAGCAGTTCTTC
j_gene: TRBJ2-3; abundance: few; v_gene: TRBV7-8; d_gene: .; CDR3aa: CASSPTIMTDTQYF; CDR3nt: TGTGCCAGCAGCCCGACAATAATGACAGATACGCAGTATTTT
j_gene: TRBJ1-3; abundance: once; v_gene: TRBV11-2; d_gene: .; CDR3aa: CASSLDLVWGGGNTIYF; CDR3nt: TGTGCCAGCAGCTTAGATCTGGTGTGGGGAGGTGGAAACACCATATATTTT
j_gene: TRBJ1-6; abundance: .; v_gene: TRBV3-1; d_gene: .; CDR3aa: CASSQGVRPLHF; CDR3nt: TGTGCCAGCAGCCAGGGGGTGCGGCCCCTCCACTTT
j_gene: TRBJ1-2; abundance: .; v_gene: TRBV20-1; d_gene: .; CDR3aa: CSANGQTGGYTF; CDR3nt: TGCAGTGCTAACGGACAGACTGGGGGCTACACCTTC
j_gene: TRBJ2-7; abundance: .; v_gene: TRBV6-2/TRBV6-3; d_gene: TRBD2; CDR3aa: CASRGTSGPYSYEQYF; CDR3nt: TGTGCCAGCAGGGGGACTAGCGGCCCTTACTCCTACGAGCAGTACTTC
j_gene: TRBJ2-2; abundance: .; v_gene: TRBV9; d_gene: TRBD2; CDR3aa: CASSVDVAGLTGELFF; CDR3nt: TGTGCCAGCAGCGTAGACGTAGCGGGGTTGACCGGGGAGCTGTTTTTT
j_gene: TRBJ1-5; abundance: .; v_gene: TRBV18; d_gene: TRBD1; CDR3aa: CASSPGQDSNQPQHF; CDR3nt: TGTGCCAGCTCACCCGGACAGGATAGCAATCAGCCCCAGCATTTT
j_gene: TRBJ1-6; abundance: .; v_gene: TRBV11-3; d_gene: .; CDR3aa: CASSPGHYYNSPLHF; CDR3nt: TGTGCCAGCAGCCCGGGACACTACTATAATTCACCCCTCCACTTT
j_gene: TRBJ1-1; abundance: .; v_gene: TRBV5-1; d_gene: .; CDR3aa: CASSLRAGRGTEAFF; CDR3nt: TGCGCCAGCAGCTTGAGGGCAGGGAGGGGCACTGAAGCTTTCTTT
j_gene: TRBJ2-2; abundance: .; v_gene: TRBV5-1; d_gene: .; CDR3aa: CASSSTGSANTGELFF; CDR3nt: TGCGCCAGCAGCTCAACAGGGTCCGCGAACACCGGGGAGCTGTTTTTT
j_gene: TRBJ2-3; abundance: .; v_gene: TRBV20-1; d_gene: .; CDR3aa: CSAYAEPPASTDTQYF; CDR3nt: TGCAGTGCTTATGCGGAGCCGCCGGCTAGCACAGATACGCAGTATTTT